This T cell receptor (beta chain) emerged from a study of T cell responses to AZD1222 COVID-19 vaccine. CDR3 length: 16 residues. Germline assignment: CDR1 MNHEY and CDR2 SVGEGT. V lost 4 bases and J lost 0, with 15 bases in between. Assay used: immunoSEQ multiplex PCR; TCRdb lists only in-frame clones, some missing. Of about 170,000 clones listed, 85% to 90% were seen once; the top ten hold about 6.9%. The sample here was peripheral blood, taken on day 0 of AZD1222 vaccination. The receptor comes from an adult in good health. The V and J genes are TRBV6-2 or TRBV6-3 and TRBJ1-2; D is unresolved. This chain's CDR3 is CASSLVRTRANYGYTF. Here the CDR3 DNA reads TGTGCCAGCAGTTTGGTCCGGACGAGAGCTAACTATGGCTACACCTTC.